A single sample is the source of the 21 T cell receptor beta chains below, sequenced in a study of blood T cells in healthy people across ages. A sample-barcoded 5' primer and a J-beta primer mix were used in a second PCR of roughly 7 to 11 cycles. Using its own MiXCR run on the 5' RACE reads, TCRdb lists one record per CDR3 protein. Here the sample spans 700,000 to 850,000 distinct CDR3 sequences, under 40% being singletons. The source material was blood. The receptors were sampled from a man aged 18 to 35 in good health.

This clonotype turned up a few times. The V and J genes are TRBV6-5 and TRBJ2-4; D unresolved. Germline assignment: CDR1 MNHEY and CDR2 SVGAGI. Between the trimmed V and J ends, which lost 3 bases and 6 bases, there was a span of 9 bases. The CDR3 has 13 amino acids. CDR3 residues: CASSYEVGNIQYF. The DNA for the CDR3 is TGTGCCAGCAGTTATGAGGTGGGAAACATTCAGTACTTC.

The chain joins TRBV25-1 to TRBJ1-1; TRBD1 is a possible D gene (5 bases). CDR1 and CDR2 from the germline V gene are MGHDK and SYGVNS. The CDR3 consists of 14 residues. The germline V and J ends were trimmed by 5 bases and 2 bases, with 12 bases remaining between them. CDR3 coding DNA: TGTGCCAGCAGTCAACCCGGGGACAACACTGAAGCTTTCTTT. Protein product: CASSQPGDNTEAFF.

The chain combines TRBV12-3 or TRBV12-4 with TRBJ2-7; 7 bases agree with TRBD1. The CDR3 is made up of 14 amino acids. V lost 5 bases to trimming and J lost 3 bases; unmatched junction nucleotides: 7. The CDR3 nucleotides are TGTGCCAGCAGTCCACAGGGGAGCGTCTACGAGCAGTACTTC. Translating it yields CASSPQGSVYEQYF.

This clonotype was counted only a few times. The chain joins TRBV7-9 to TRBJ1-2; D is undetermined. Trimming left V 1 base short and J 6 bases short, with 12 bases between. The CDR3 is 14 amino acids. Germline-derived CDR1 and CDR2 are SEHNR and FQNEAQ (reference sequence). CDR3 sequence: CASSLGKSHHGYTF. In DNA, the CDR3 is TGTGCCAGCAGCTTAGGAAAATCCCACCATGGCTACACCTTC.

The gene calls are TRBV10-2 and TRBJ2-3; TRBD2 matches at 15 bases. With V trimmed by 2 bases and J by 11 bases, 2 bases remained unmatched. This CDR3 is 14 amino acids long. CDR1 is WSHSY, CDR2 SAAADI, per germline. The CDR3 bases are TGCGCCAGCAGTGAGCAGGGACTAGCGGGGGGGCAGTATTTT. Protein: CASSEQGLAGGQYF.

V and J are TRBV3-1 and TRBJ1-2; no clear D. Germline V gene lookup returns CDR1 LGHDT and CDR2 YNNKEL (reference sequence). Deletions cut 1 base from V and 6 bases from J, with 12 bases between. This CDR3 contains 14 residues. The CDR3 DNA sequence: TGTGCCAGCAGCCAAGGCAGCAATAGGAATGGCTACACCTTC. This encodes CASSQGSNRNGYTF. Complete variable domain (other parts from reference TRBV3-1 and TRBJ1-2): DTAVSQTPKYLVTQMGNDKSIKCEQNLGHDTMYWYKQDSKKFLKIMFSYNNKELIINETVPNRFSPKSPDKAHLNLHINSLELGDSAVYFCASSQGSNRNGYTFGSGTRLTVV.

V is TRBV2 and J is TRBJ1-2; weak D call: TRBD1 (5 bases). Germline V lookup: CDR1 SNHLY, CDR2 FYNNEI. The ends were cut back, 1 base at V and 4 bases at J, with 13 bases in the middle. This CDR3 has 15 residues. CDR3 nucleotides: TGTGCCAGCAGTGAAGAGCTGACAGTAATCTATGGCTACACCTTC. Residues: CASSEELTVIYGYTF.

This clonotype showed up just a few times. The rearrangement links TRBV5-1 to TRBJ2-1; TRBD1 is a possible D gene (6 bases). The better agreement between TRBJ2-7 and the DNA end casts doubt on the J call. CDR1 SGHRS and CDR2 YFSETQ come from the germline V gene. The CDR3 length is 15 residues. Here the CDR3 reads CASSLRQVAYNEQYF. The CDR3 DNA reads as TGCGCCAGCAGCTTGAGACAGGTGGCCTACAATGAGCAGTACTTC.

The chain combines TRBV6-2 or TRBV6-3 with TRBJ1-2; the D is unclear. CDR1 and CDR2 from the germline V gene are MNHEY and SVGEGT. Trimming pared 6 bases from V and 8 bases from J, leaving 10 bases between. The CDR3 runs to 11 residues. This chain's CDR3 is CASRSRAGYTF. The DNA for the CDR3 is TGTGCCAGCAGGAGTCGGGCGGGCTACACCTTC.

The chain is built from TRBV28 and TRBJ2-1; D is uncertain. V was trimmed by 6 bases and J by 0 bases, leaving 12 bases between them. In germline, CDR1 is MDHEN, CDR2 SYDVKM. The CDR3 sequence is 15 residues long. The chain's CDR3 is CASRSKVSSYNEQFF. The DNA for the CDR3 is TGTGCCAGCAGGTCCAAGGTTAGCTCCTACAATGAGCAGTTCTTC.

The gene calls are TRBV29-1 and TRBJ2-3; 8 bases map to TRBD1. V shed 0 bases and J 2 bases; nucleotides not matched to a gene: 4. Germline CDR1 and CDR2: SQVTM and ANQGSEA. The length of the CDR3 is 15 residues. CDR3 loop: CSVEETGVPTDTQYF. The CDR3, as DNA: TGCAGCGTTGAAGAGACAGGGGTTCCCACAGATACGCAGTATTTT.

This clonotype has only a few counts. The chain employs TRBV29-1 and TRBJ1-5; D gene ambiguous. The CDR3 has 13 residues. Germline V gene lookup returns CDR1 SQVTM and CDR2 ANQGSEA. Trimming cost V 3 bases and J 4 bases, with 10 bases left between them. CDR3 sequence reads: CSVEWATNQPQHF. In nucleotides, the CDR3 is TGCAGCGTTGAGTGGGCTACAAATCAGCCCCAGCATTTT.

This clonotype was counted only a few times. The J gene is TRBJ2-1, the V gene TRBV10-3, with a tentative D call TRBD2 (6 bases). Germline V gene sequence: CDR1 ENHRY, CDR2 SYGVKD. The CDR3 extends over 15 amino acids. V was cut by 4 bases and J by 0 bases, with 10 bases left in between. CDR3 sequence reads: CAISAPGSSYNEQFF. Here the CDR3 DNA reads TGTGCCATCAGTGCCCCCGGGAGCTCCTACAATGAGCAGTTCTTC.

This clonotype was seen repeatedly, ten times or more. The chain joins TRBV29-1 to TRBJ2-7; D not certain. The CDR3 length is 11 residues. The V gene lost 4 bases and the J gene lost 3 bases, with 7 bases spanning the gap. The germline CDR1 and CDR2 sequences are SQVTM and ANQGSEA. CDR3 sequence reads: CSVGVGYEQYF. Here the CDR3 DNA reads TGCAGCGTTGGGGTCGGCTACGAGCAGTACTTC.

This clonotype was observed a handful of times. V and J are TRBV7-2 and TRBJ2-2; TRBD1 agrees at 10 bases. The CDR3 totals 15 residues. Trimming at V came to 5 bases and at J to 3 bases, leaving 3 bases not matched to a gene. The germline V gene encodes CDR1 SGHTA and CDR2 FQGNSA. In DNA form, the CDR3 reads TGTGCCAGCAGCCAGGGACAGGGGTACACCGGGGAGCTGTTTTTT. Its protein is CASSQGQGYTGELFF. Looking up the rest from reference TRBV7-2 and TRBJ2-2 gives the full variable domain: GAGVSQSPSNKVTEKGKDVELRCDPISGHTALYWYRQSLGQGLEFLIYFQGNSAPDKSGLPSDRFSAERTGGSVSTLTIQRTQQEDSAVYLCASSQGQGYTGELFFGEGSRLTVL.

The chain recombines TRBV21-1 with TRBJ1-2; the table's D call, TRBD1, has no DNA check behind it. TRBV21-1 corresponds to a pseudogene. This CDR3 spans 15 amino acids. In DNA, the CDR3 is TGTGCCAGCAGCAAATTAGGACGGGGTGGATATGGCTACACCTTC. It yields the protein CASSKLGRGGYGYTF.

This clonotype was observed at least ten times. CDR3 loop: CASSLISAEETQYF. The CDR3 DNA reads as TGTGCCAGCAGCTTGATTAGCGCGGAAGAGACCCAGTACTTC. This chain links TRBV7-2 with TRBJ2-5; D is possibly TRBD2 (5 bases). Trimming removed 3 bases from V and 3 bases from J, with 11 bases in between. In germline, CDR1 is SGHTA, CDR2 FQGNSA. CDR3 length: 14 residues.

The chain links TRBV6-5 to TRBJ1-2, with no clear D. Trimming shortened V by 1 base and J by 0 bases, and 12 bases separated the two germline ends. The CDR3 loop spans 16 amino acids. Germline CDR1 and CDR2: MNHEY and SVGAGI. The CDR3 sequence: CASSYLGRATNYGYTF. The CDR3 DNA is TGTGCCAGCAGTTACTTAGGGAGGGCCACTAACTATGGCTACACCTTC.

This clonotype was detected a few times. This chain connects TRBV6-5 to TRBJ1-1, with D unresolved. Germline V gives CDR1 MNHEY, CDR2 SVGAGI. V was shortened by 2 bases and J by 2 bases, with 12 bases between the two germline ends. This CDR3 comprises 15 residues. The CDR3: CASSYGRLSNTEAFF. The CDR3 DNA reads as TGTGCCAGCAGTTACGGACGGTTATCAAACACTGAAGCTTTCTTT.

V usage is TRBV12-3 or TRBV12-4 and J usage is TRBJ1-6; D gene unclear. The CDR3 covers 12 residues. V was shortened by 5 bases and J by 8 bases, with 7 bases between the two germline ends. CDR3: CASSVSDSPLHF. In DNA, the CDR3 is TGTGCCAGCAGTGTGTCAGATTCACCCCTCCACTTT.

This clonotype was recorded a few times. The genes are TRBV6-6 and TRBJ1-1, with D uncertain. This CDR3 contains 14 residues. Trimming took off 6 bases at V and 4 bases at J, with 15 bases between the two ends. Germline CDR1 is MNHNY and CDR2 is SVGAGI (reference sequence). The chain's CDR3 is CASRASGEGTEAFF. CDR3 nucleotides: TGTGCCAGCAGAGCTTCGGGAGAGGGCACTGAAGCTTTCTTT.